The 27 T cell receptor beta chains below were found in one sample sequenced in a study of cytotoxic CD8 clonotypes in ibrutinib-treated CLL. The data were produced by immunoSEQ multiplex PCR, yet TCRdb's version contains in-frame clones alone and is incomplete. This table has 20,000 to 30,000 clones, 65% to 80% appearing once. This material consisted of PBMCs, taken after 12 months of ibrutinib treatment. The receptors originated from a human donor with chronic lymphocytic leukemia.

The chain carries TRBV4-1 and TRBJ1-5, with TRBD1 matching over 7 bases. Trimming cost V 4 bases and J 4 bases; bases outside gene matches: 13. Germline CDR1 reads MGHRA; CDR2 reads YSYEKL. This CDR3 comprises 17 residues. The CDR3 is CASSPLFRQGLNQPQHF. In nucleotides, the CDR3 is TGCGCCAGCAGCCCATTATTTAGACAGGGCCTAAATCAGCCCCAGCATTTT.

This chain joins TRBV5-1 and TRBJ2-7, with D perhaps TRBD2 (5 bases). Germline CDR1 is SGHRS and CDR2 is YFSETQ. Trimming removed 0 bases at V and 5 bases at J, with 9 bases between. This CDR3 has 13 amino acids. The CDR3 spells CASSLGAANEQYF. The CDR3 DNA reads TGCGCCAGCAGCTTGGGAGCGGCCAACGAGCAGTACTTC.

The chain uses TRBV4-1 and TRBJ2-6; D may be TRBD1 (5 bases). Trimming removed 0 bases from V and 4 bases from J, with 13 bases in between. CDR3 length equals 17 residues. In germline, CDR1 is MGHRA, CDR2 YSYEKL. The DNA for the CDR3 is TGCGCCAGCAGCCAAGATCTACAGGCAACCGGGGCCAACGTCCTGACTTTC. It encodes CASSQDLQATGANVLTF.

A few counts support this clone. This chain links TRBV7-2 with TRBJ1-1; no definite D call. The CDR3 has 16 residues. The germline V gene has CDR1 SGHTA and CDR2 FQGNSA. The V end was cut by 6 bases, the J end by 6 bases, with 23 bases between. CDR3 sequence reads: CASSGARLSVGPEAFF. The CDR3 nucleotides read TGTGCCAGCAGTGGAGCGAGGTTGTCGGTGGGTCCTGAAGCTTTCTTT.

The chain is built from TRBV6-5 and TRBJ1-5; D perhaps matches TRBD1 (6 bases). The CDR3 loop spans 14 amino acids. Trimming cost V 6 bases and J 0 bases, with 9 bases left between them. Germline assignment: CDR1 MNHEY and CDR2 SVGAGI. The CDR3 loop reads CASSLQGSNQPQHF. CDR3 in DNA: TGTGCCAGCAGCCTACAGGGTAGCAATCAGCCCCAGCATTTT.

The chain couples TRBV27 to TRBJ2-1, with a possible D match to TRBD1 (6 bases). Germline loops: CDR1 MNHEY, CDR2 SMNVEV (reference sequence). The CDR3 loop spans 16 amino acids. Trimming took off 5 bases at V and 6 bases at J, with 20 bases between the two ends. CDR3 coding DNA: TGTGCCAGCAGTCCCCCAGGGGTTCATGAGGTCAATGAGCAGTTCTTC. Translating it yields CASSPPGVHEVNEQFF.

The rearrangement joins TRBV5-1 to TRBJ1-2, with 7 nucleotides matching TRBD1. The V segment lost 4 bases and the J segment 4 bases; nucleotides outside the gene matches: 7. The germline V gene has CDR1 SGHRS and CDR2 YFSETQ. There are 14 residues in the CDR3. The CDR3 here is CASSPGTEGYGYTF. The DNA for the CDR3 is TGCGCCAGCAGCCCAGGGACAGAGGGCTATGGCTACACCTTC.

The chain employs TRBV7-2 and TRBJ2-2; a possible D gene is TRBD2 (5 bases). Germline V gene data show CDR1 as SGHTA and CDR2 as FQGNSA. V lost 5 bases and J lost 1, with 11 bases in between. The CDR3 is 15 residues long. The CDR3 sequence: CASSLTRENTGELFF. The CDR3 coding sequence is TGTGCCAGCAGCCTAACTAGGGAGAACACCGGGGAGCTGTTTTTT.

This chain uses TRBV19 with TRBJ1-3; no clear D gene. V was clipped by 7 bases and J by 2 bases, with 9 bases between them. Germline V CDR1 and CDR2: LNHDA, SQIVND (reference sequence). This CDR3 spans 13 amino acids. The CDR3 bases are TGTGCCAGTAACACGAGGGCTGGAAACACCATATATTTT. Encoded protein: CASNTRAGNTIYF.

The rearrangement uses TRBV6-1 and TRBJ2-7; D is possibly TRBD1 (5 bases). This CDR3 has 13 amino acids. Per the germline V gene, CDR1 is MNHNS and CDR2 is SASEGT. V lost 9 bases to trimming and J lost 1 base, with 13 bases between them. As DNA, the CDR3 is TGTGCCAGTATCATGGGGCAGTCCTACGAGCAGTACTTC. Translation: CASIMGQSYEQYF.

This clone was detected only a few times. The CDR3: CASSLGGNTEAFF. For the CDR3, the DNA is TGTGCCAGCAGCCTCGGGGGGAACACTGAAGCTTTCTTT. The rearrangement links TRBV11-3 to TRBJ1-1, with D maybe TRBD1 (5 bases). Trimming left V 5 bases short and J 1 base short, with 8 bases between. CDR3 length: 13 residues. Germline V lookup: CDR1 SGHNT, CDR2 YENEEA.

The chain employs TRBV11-2 and TRBJ2-7; 9 nucleotides agree with TRBD2. The CDR3 has 15 amino acids. J was trimmed by 4 bases and V by 5 bases; bases with no gene match: 9. CDR1 and CDR2 (germline): SGHAT, FQNNGV. The CDR3 DNA sequence: TGTGCCAGCAGCCCAGCCGCGGGGGGGCTATACGAGCAGTACTTC. As protein: CASSPAAGGLYEQYF. The whole variable domain, filled in from reference TRBV11-2 and TRBJ2-7, reads EAGVAQSPRYKIIEKRQSVAFWCNPISGHATLYWYQQILGQGPKLLIQFQNNGVVDDSQLPKDRFSAERLKGVDSTLKIQPAKLEDSAVYLCASSPAAGGLYEQYFGPGTRLTVT.

V gene TRBV20-1 combines with J gene TRBJ2-1; no reliable D call. The CDR3 extends over 11 amino acids. Germline lookup yields CDR1 DFQATT and CDR2 SNEGSKA (reference sequence). V was shortened by 2 bases and J by 6 bases, with 5 bases between the two germline ends. CDR3 protein: CSARKGNEQFF. The CDR3 DNA is TGCAGTGCTAGAAAGGGCAATGAGCAGTTCTTC.

This clone was seen only once. The chain combines TRBV27 with TRBJ2-5, with 9 bases fitting TRBD1. CDR1 is MNHEY and CDR2 is SMNVEV in the germline V gene (reference sequence). CDR3 size: 14 residues. V lost 6 bases to trimming and J lost 2 bases; unmatched junction nucleotides: 4. In nucleotides, the CDR3 is TGTGCCAGCAGCACAGGGGGCCGTCAAGAGACCCAGTACTTC. Its translation: CASSTGGRQETQYF.

The chain has TRBV7-5 and TRBJ2-6; no check of the table's D call, TRBD2, against the DNA was made. TRBV7-5 represents a pseudogene. This CDR3 is 17 amino acids long. The DNA of the CDR3 is TGTGCCAGAAAGTCGGGGAGTAGACAAAGTCGGGCCAACGTCCTGACTTTC. Protein sequence: CARKSGSRQSRANVLTF.

The chain uses TRBV5-1 and TRBJ1-1; a weak D match, TRBD1 (5 bases). With 2 bases removed from V and 5 bases from J, the gap between germline ends came to 16 bases. Germline assignment: CDR1 SGHRS and CDR2 YFSETQ. The CDR3 has 15 amino acids. CDR3 region: CASSLEGTLLTEAFF. CDR3 sequence (DNA): TGCGCCAGCAGCTTAGAGGGGACCCTCTTGACTGAAGCTTTCTTT.

The CDR3 DNA is TGTGCCAGTAGGAGAGCGGGGAGCAATCAGCCCCAGCATTTT. Its protein is CASRRAGSNQPQHF. The chain uses TRBV19 and TRBJ1-5; no definite D call. CDR1 and CDR2 (germline): LNHDA, SQIVND (reference sequence). CDR3 length: 14 amino acids. V dropped 6 bases and J dropped 1 base, with 10 bases sitting between them.

This chain connects TRBV5-1 to TRBJ2-7, with a tentative D call TRBD1 (5 bases). From germline, CDR1 is SGHRS and CDR2 YFSETQ. The CDR3 extends over 14 amino acids. Trimming left V 1 base short and J 2 bases short, with 10 bases between. The CDR3 bases are TGCGCCAGCAGCTTGAGTCAGGGAACCTACGAGCAGTACTTC. It encodes CASSLSQGTYEQYF. The variable domain in full, with the rest retrieved from reference TRBV5-1 and TRBJ2-7, is KAGVTQTPRYLIKTRGQQVTLSCSPISGHRSVSWYQQTPGQGLQFLFEYFSETQRNKGNFPGRFSGRQFSNSRSEMNVSTLELGDSALYLCASSLSQGTYEQYFGPGTRLTVT.

V usage is TRBV6-5 and J usage is TRBJ2-7; 10 bases align to TRBD1. Germline-derived CDR1 and CDR2 are MNHEY and SVGAGI. CDR3 length: 13 amino acids. V lost 6 bases to trimming and J lost 6 bases; unmatched junction nucleotides: 5. CDR3 region: CASRRDRGSEQYF. CDR3 nucleotides: TGTGCCAGCAGACGGGACAGGGGAAGCGAGCAGTACTTC.

The V and J genes are TRBV5-4 and TRBJ2-7; 9 bases agree with TRBD1. The V and J ends lost 4 bases and 7 bases, in that order; junction bases with no gene match: 9. This CDR3 region has 14 residues. Looked up from germline, CDR1 is SGHNT and CDR2 is YYREEE (reference sequence). The CDR3, as DNA: TGTGCCAGCAGCATCGGACAGGGGATGGGGGAGCAGTACTTC. Protein sequence: CASSIGQGMGEQYF.

V and J are TRBV6-4 and TRBJ1-6; D perhaps matches TRBD1 (5 bases). V lost 5 bases, J lost 7 bases, and 15 bases lay in between. The CDR3 totals 15 residues. Germline lookup yields CDR1 MRHNA and CDR2 SNTAGT. The CDR3 DNA follows: TGTGCCAGCAGTAGGGAGGGGATGGCGAATTCACCCCTCCACTTT. It encodes CASSREGMANSPLHF.

The genes are TRBV11-2 and TRBJ2-7; TRBD1 or TRBD2 may be the D gene (6 bases each). CDR1 and CDR2 (germline): SGHAT, FQNNGV. V lost 7 bases and J lost 5, with 15 bases in between. The CDR3 runs to 13 residues. CDR3 protein: CASTQRGADEQYF. For the CDR3, the DNA is TGTGCCAGCACCCAGAGGGGGGCGGACGAGCAGTACTTC.

The V gene is TRBV29-1, the J gene TRBJ2-7; the D gene could be TRBD1 or TRBD2 (5 bases each). Germline values: CDR1 SQVTM, CDR2 ANQGSEA. This CDR3 contains 13 residues. Between the trimmed V and J ends, which lost 4 bases and 5 bases, there was a span of 15 bases. CDR3 in amino acids: CSVAGAGINEQYF. CDR3 nucleotide sequence: TGCAGCGTTGCCGGGGCAGGGATCAACGAGCAGTACTTC.

This clone was recorded a few times. The V call is TRBV6-1, the J call TRBJ1-1; possibly TRBD1 for D (6 bases). Trimming cost V 7 bases and J 3 bases, with 12 bases left between them. CDR1 and CDR2 (germline): MNHNS, SASEGT. The CDR3 length is 13 residues. The CDR3 is CASMGGADTEAFF. The CDR3 DNA reads as TGTGCCAGCATGGGGGGGGCAGACACTGAAGCTTTCTTT.

The chain employs TRBV18 and TRBJ1-5, with D perhaps TRBD1 (6 bases). The CDR3 totals 15 residues. Germline-derived CDR1 and CDR2 are KGHSH and LQKENI. The V gene lost 5 bases and the J gene lost 1 base, with 12 bases spanning the gap. The CDR3 loop is CASSTGYLSNQPQHF. The CDR3 nucleotides are TGTGCCAGCTCAACAGGGTATTTAAGCAATCAGCCCCAGCATTTT.

CDR3 protein: CSATDLQGPQHF. For the CDR3, the DNA is TGCAGCGCAACCGACCTACAGGGGCCCCAGCATTTT. The V and J genes are TRBV29-1 and TRBJ1-5, with a tentative D call TRBD1 (6 bases). This CDR3 spans 12 amino acids. Trimming pared 7 bases from V and 9 bases from J, leaving 16 bases between. Germline V CDR1 and CDR2: SQVTM, ANQGSEA.

The chain combines TRBV7-2 with TRBJ1-4; the D gene is possibly TRBD1 (5 bases). The CDR3 has 14 residues. V shed 6 bases and J shed 12 bases, with 20 bases lying between them. Germline V gives CDR1 SGHTA, CDR2 FQGNSA. CDR3 in amino acids: CASSPVGLGTELFF. The CDR3 DNA reads as TGTGCCAGCAGTCCCGTGGGGTTAGGGACGGAACTGTTTTTT. The whole variable domain, filled in from reference TRBV7-2 and TRBJ1-4, reads GAGVSQSPSNKVTEKGKDVELRCDPISGHTALYWYRQSLGQGLEFLIYFQGNSAPDKSGLPSDRFSAERTGGSVSTLTIQRTQQEDSAVYLCASSPVGLGTELFFGSGTQLSVL.